The entry below gives a single TCR beta chain sequence along with its context. The data stem from a study of blood T cell repertoires in COVID-19. Background on the study: Samples taken during acute and convalescent COVID-19 were collected in the United States, Italy and Spain.

Data came from immunoSEQ multiplex PCR; TCRdb stores just in-frame clones and leaves some out. The repertoire holds about 360,000 clones, with 70% to 90% as singletons. The CDR3 is made up of 17 amino acids. The ends lost 7 bases at V and 2 bases at J; junction bases unmatched: 10. Germline lookup yields CDR1 LGHDT and CDR2 YNNKEL (reference sequence). This clonotype was obtained from a woman in her fifties or sixties with COVID-19, enrolled during active disease. Source material: peripheral blood. The chain links TRBV3-1 (or the pseudogene TRBV3-2) to TRBJ2-6, with 8 bases matching TRBD2. In nucleotides, the CDR3 is TGTGCCAGCACCCCCGGGGGGGGTGTTCCTGGGGCCAACGTCCTGACTTTC. As protein: CASTPGGGVPGANVLTF.